This T cell receptor (beta chain) was captured in a study of blood T cell repertoires in COVID-19. The method was immunoSEQ multiplex PCR; TCRdb's version includes in-frame clones alone and lacks a portion of them. The repertoire includes hundreds of thousands of clones, roughly 90% of them detected once, and about 6.3% sits in the top ten. Germline loops: CDR1 SGHNT, CDR2 YENEEA. The CDR3 totals 15 residues. V dropped 5 bases and J dropped 4; count of bases not matched to a gene: 9. V usage is TRBV11-3 and J usage is TRBJ2-7; the match to TRBD1 covers 9 bases. The receptor was derived from a man in his 60s who had recovered from COVID-19. The sample comprised peripheral blood. Here the CDR3 reads CASSQGRDREYEQYF. CDR3 DNA: TGTGCCAGCAGCCAAGGGCGGGACAGGGAGTACGAGCAGTACTTC.